This T cell receptor beta chain was captured in a study of T cell repertoires in cytomegalovirus infection. Study overall: Well-studied HLA-B-restricted epitopes and recently identified HLA-C-restricted epitopes of CMV were both used in the study. Public TCR beta signature analysis indicated the presence of both CMV infection and matching HLA type.

This CDR3 has 15 residues. From germline, CDR1 is SEHNR and CDR2 FQNEAQ (reference sequence). V lost 5 bases and J lost 12; bases outside the gene matches: 9. Each CDR3 protein gets one entry after TCRdb re-called the reads with MiXCR. The table lists hundreds of thousands of distinct CDR3 sequences, under 35% of them singletons. A word on this clonotype: The antigen is not known.

The origin of this receptor is a human donor in good health (CMV status not recorded). Some clones in this sample may be carry-over from other donors' samples. This sample comprised cultured PBMCs, obtained from culture after CMV antigen stimulation. The V gene is TRBV7-9, the J gene TRBJ2-1; 14 nucleotides match TRBD2. In DNA, the CDR3 is TGTGCCAGCAGCGGTCCGGGACTAGCGGGAGACTCGCAGTTCTTC. Translation gives CASSGPGLAGDSQFF.